A selection of T cell receptor beta chains follows, all from one sample in a study of blood T cell repertoires in COVID-19. Here immunoSEQ multiplex PCR was the method, and the copy in TCRdb shows in-frame clones only, minus some. The repertoire holds 56,000 or so clones, with 85% to 90% as singletons. The specimen was peripheral blood. These receptors were taken from a human donor in a cohort sampled during active COVID-19. The CDR3 runs from the conserved cysteine through the conserved F or W. Each record gives: clone size, V gene, D gene, J gene, CDR3 DNA, CDR3 protein. A D gene is named only where the DNA matches it firmly. Size tells how often a clone was seen (once, few, many) or the class of an expanded clone, and some rows leave it out.

>.|TRBV7-9|.|TRBJ2-7
TGTGCCAGCAGCCCCCGAGTCGCTCTAGGGCAGTACTTC
CASSPRVALGQYF
>.|TRBV5-1|TRBD2|TRBJ2-7
TGCGCCAGCAGATTGGCTAGCGGGAGGGCCGGGTCCTACGAGCAGTACTTC
CASRLASGRAGSYEQYF
>once|TRBV10-3|TRBD1|TRBJ1-4
TGTGCCATCAGTGATGCCGGGACAGGGGACGAAAAACTGTTTTTT
CAISDAGTGDEKLFF
>.|TRBV11-2|TRBD2|TRBJ2-1
TGTGCCAGCAGAGCCCCAACAGCGGGAGGGCTTAGTGAGCAGTTCTTC
CASRAPTAGGLSEQFF
>.|TRBV10-3|TRBD1|TRBJ1-1
TGTGCCATCAGCCGACAGGGAATGGCCACTGAAGCTTTCTTT
CAISRQGMATEAFF
>.|TRBV5-1|.|TRBJ1-6
TGCGCCAGCAGCGGCGGGGACTTCTCCTATAATTCACCCCTCCACTTT
CASSGGDFSYNSPLHF
>.|TRBV28|TRBD1|TRBJ1-3
TGTGCCAGCAGTCCGCCCTACTCCTCACACCGACAGGGGTTTAGAAACACCATATATTTT
CASSPPYSSHRQGFRNTIYF
>.|TRBV5-4|.|TRBJ1-2
TGTGCCAGCAGCCCCGAGTCCGGGTCCTATGGCTACACCTTC
CASSPESGSYGYTF
>.|TRBV3-1/TRBV3-2|.|TRBJ1-2
TGTGCCAGCAGCCCGTGGACAGCCACTTATAACTATGGCTACACCTTC
CASSPWTATYNYGYTF
>.|TRBV10-1|.|TRBJ2-1
TGCGCCAGCAGTGGAGGGGCGCGGGGCAATGAGCAGTTCTTC
CASSGGARGNEQFF
>.|TRBV2|.|TRBJ1-4
TGTGCCAGCAGTGAATCGCCCGGTCACGGAAAACTGTTTTTT
CASSESPGHGKLFF
>.|TRBV27|.|TRBJ1-3
TGTGCCAGGGAGGGAGGATCTGGAAACACCATATATTTT
CAREGGSGNTIYF
>.|TRBV5-4|TRBD2|TRBJ2-7
TGTGCCAGCAGCCGCGTTAGGGGACTAGGGACGGGCGACGAGCAGTACTTC
CASSRVRGLGTGDEQYF
>.|TRBV4-1|TRBD1|TRBJ1-4
TGCGCCAGCAGCCAAGTACCAGGACAGGGAAATGAAAAACTGTTTTTT
CASSQVPGQGNEKLFF
>.|TRBV7-2|TRBD2|TRBJ2-2
TGTGCCAGCAGCCCGTTAGGGGGACTAGAGGCTGAAGGGGAGCTGTTTTTT
CASSPLGGLEAEGELFF
>.|TRBV11-2|.|TRBJ1-1
TGTGCCAGCAGCTTGGAGATCCAGAGCACTGAAGCTTTCTTT
CASSLEIQSTEAFF
>few|TRBV27|TRBD2|TRBJ2-7
TGTGCCAGCAGTTGGGAAGGGACTAGCGGGGGATACGAGCAGTACTTC
CASSWEGTSGGYEQYF
>.|TRBV10-3|.|TRBJ1-4
TGTGCCATCAGTGAACGACAGGCAAATCTCCAAACACTTAATGAAAAACTGTTTTTT
CAISERQANLQTLNEKLFF
>.|TRBV5-4|.|TRBJ2-7
TGTGCCAGCAGCTTGGGCCTAGCGGAGCAGTACTTC
CASSLGLAEQYF
>.|TRBV6-5|TRBD2|TRBJ2-2
TGTGCCAGCAGAGAGAGCGGGAGTCGGACCGGGGAGCTGTTTTTT
CASRESGSRTGELFF
>few|TRBV27|.|TRBJ1-5
TGTGCCAGCAGTTTACAGGGCTATCAGCCCCAGCATTTT
CASSLQGYQPQHF
>.|TRBV19|.|TRBJ1-2
TGTGCCAGTAGTATACCGGACAGATTCCCAGACTATGGCTACACCTTC
CASSIPDRFPDYGYTF
>.|TRBV5-1|TRBD1|TRBJ2-5
TGCGCCAGCAGCTTGGAGGCAGGGGGCGCGGGGGAGACCCAGTACTTC
CASSLEAGGAGETQYF
>.|TRBV9|TRBD1|TRBJ2-5
TGTGCCAGCAGCCAACCGGGACAGGCGAGGGAGACCCAGTACTTC
CASSQPGQARETQYF
>.|TRBV19|TRBD2|TRBJ2-5
TGTGCCAGTAGACCAGCGGGAGCAGTGGAGACCCAGTACTTC
CASRPAGAVETQYF
>.|TRBV19|TRBD2|TRBJ2-1
TGTGCCAGTAGTCCCCTAGCGGGGGATTACAATGAGCAGTTCTTC
CASSPLAGDYNEQFF
>.|TRBV28|TRBD1|TRBJ1-1
TGTGCCAGCAGCTGGGGACAGGTGAACACTGAAGCTTTCTTT
CASSWGQVNTEAFF
>.|TRBV10-3|.|TRBJ2-3
TGTGCCATCAGCCCTCGGGGGAAAGATACAGATACGCAGTATTTT
CAISPRGKDTDTQYF
>.|TRBV28|.|TRBJ2-2
TGTGCCAGCAGTTTTACATTCTCGGGGGAGCTGTTTTTT
CASSFTFSGELFF
>.|TRBV9|.|TRBJ1-2
TGTGCCAGCAACCGGGTCAGCCTCGAGGACTATGGCTACACCTTC
CASNRVSLEDYGYTF
>few|TRBV27|.|TRBJ2-1
TGTGCCAGCAGCTCAGGGGTGAATGAGCAGTTCTTC
CASSSGVNEQFF
>.|TRBV13|.|TRBJ1-4
TGTGCCAGCAGCTTAGCGGGACGGACAGCTAATGAAAAACTGTTTTTT
CASSLAGRTANEKLFF
>.|TRBV7-9|.|TRBJ2-2
TGTGCCAGCAGCTTAGCCCCAGGGTGGAACACCGGGGAGCTGTTTTTT
CASSLAPGWNTGELFF
>.|TRBV27|.|TRBJ1-1
TGTGCCAGCAGTTTGAGGGAAGACACTGAAGCTTTCTTT
CASSLREDTEAFF
>.|TRBV7-9|TRBD2|TRBJ2-7
TGTGCCAGCAGCTACTTCGTAGGGAGGGCCGGGGAGCAGTACTTC
CASSYFVGRAGEQYF
>once|TRBV3-1/TRBV3-2|TRBD1|TRBJ1-4
TGTGCCAGCAGCCACTCCGCCGGGACAGGGGGCGTTATAAATGAAAAACTGTTTTTT
CASSHSAGTGGVINEKLFF
>.|TRBV2|.|TRBJ1-1
TGTGCCAGCAGTGAACGGGGGTTTAACACTGAAGCTTTCTTT
CASSERGFNTEAFF
>.|TRBV28|TRBD1|TRBJ1-2
TGTGCCAGCAGTCCCCTTAGGGGGCCTTTGCATGGCTACACCTTC
CASSPLRGPLHGYTF
>.|TRBV4-2|TRBD1|TRBJ1-6
TGTGCCAGCAGTGACCGGGACAGATCACCCCTCCACTTT
CASSDRDRSPLHF
>.|TRBV5-4|.|TRBJ2-7
TGTGCCAGCAGCGCCAGTGACGAGCAGTACTTC
CASSASDEQYF
>.|TRBV27|TRBD1|TRBJ1-2
TGTGCCAGCAGTTTAATCGGGCAGGGGGCCCATAACTATGGCTACACCTTC
CASSLIGQGAHNYGYTF
>.|TRBV7-2|.|TRBJ2-7
TGTGCCAGCAGCTTGTGGGCGGGGCCGTCCTACGAGCAGTACTTC
CASSLWAGPSYEQYF
>.|TRBV5-1|.|TRBJ1-1
TGCGCCAGCAGCAGAGTAAGGGGCGGCACTGAAGCTTTCTTT
CASSRVRGGTEAFF
>.|TRBV9|TRBD2|TRBJ2-1
TGTGCCAGCAGCGTAGCGGGACTAGCAGTAATGGGTGAGCAGTTCTTC
CASSVAGLAVMGEQFF
>.|TRBV4-3|TRBD1|TRBJ2-7
TGCGCCAGCAGCCAAGATCAAGGGGGCACCTACGAGCAGTACTTC
CASSQDQGGTYEQYF
>.|TRBV6-1|TRBD1|TRBJ1-2
TGTGCCAGCAGTGACCACAGGGGTCCAACCTATAACTATGGCTACACCTTC
CASSDHRGPTYNYGYTF
>.|TRBV9|TRBD1|TRBJ1-4
TGTGCCAGCAGCCCCCGACAGGGCCTAGGAGAAAAACTGTTTTTT
CASSPRQGLGEKLFF
>.|TRBV6-5|.|TRBJ2-3
TGTGCCAGCAGTTCCCTCAGGGGTAGGGATACGCAGTATTTT
CASSSLRGRDTQYF
>.|TRBV4-1|TRBD2|TRBJ2-3
TGCGCCAGCAGCCGACTAGCGGGAGGGCCAGATACGCAGTATTTT
CASSRLAGGPDTQYF
>.|TRBV18|TRBD2|TRBJ2-3
TGTGCCAGCTCACCGCAGACTAGCGGGAGTTCAGATACGCAGTATTTT
CASSPQTSGSSDTQYF
>.|TRBV14|.|TRBJ2-7
TGTGCCAGCAGCCCGATGGGAGGGGGCGGGAGGTCCTACGAGCAGTACTTC
CASSPMGGGGRSYEQYF
>once|TRBV6-5|.|TRBJ2-5
TGTGCCAGCTCCGGGATCGGGTTGTCGGAGACCCAGTACTTC
CASSGIGLSETQYF